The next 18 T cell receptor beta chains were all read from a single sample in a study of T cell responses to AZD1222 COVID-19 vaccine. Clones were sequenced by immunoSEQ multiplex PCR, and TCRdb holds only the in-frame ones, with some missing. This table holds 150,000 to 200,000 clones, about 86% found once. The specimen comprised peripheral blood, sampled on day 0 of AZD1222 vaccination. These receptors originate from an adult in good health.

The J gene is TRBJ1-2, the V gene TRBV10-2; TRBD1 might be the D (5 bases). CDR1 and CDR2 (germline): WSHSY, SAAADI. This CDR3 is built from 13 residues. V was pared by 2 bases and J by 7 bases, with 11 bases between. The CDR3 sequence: CASSEPPGGGYTF. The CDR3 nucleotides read TGCGCCAGCAGTGAGCCCCCGGGGGGTGGCTACACCTTC.

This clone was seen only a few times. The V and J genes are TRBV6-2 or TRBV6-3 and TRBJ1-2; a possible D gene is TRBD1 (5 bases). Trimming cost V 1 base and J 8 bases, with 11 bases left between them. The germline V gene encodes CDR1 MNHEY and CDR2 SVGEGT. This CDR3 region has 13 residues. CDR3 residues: CASSYWQGDGYTF. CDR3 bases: TGTGCCAGCAGTTACTGGCAGGGTGACGGCTACACCTTC.

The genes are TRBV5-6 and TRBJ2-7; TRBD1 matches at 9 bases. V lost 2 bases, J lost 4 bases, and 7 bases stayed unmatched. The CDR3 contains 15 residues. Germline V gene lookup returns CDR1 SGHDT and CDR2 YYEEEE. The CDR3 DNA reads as TGTGCCAGCAGCTTCGGAGGGACAGGGATGTACGAGCAGTACTTC. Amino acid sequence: CASSFGGTGMYEQYF.

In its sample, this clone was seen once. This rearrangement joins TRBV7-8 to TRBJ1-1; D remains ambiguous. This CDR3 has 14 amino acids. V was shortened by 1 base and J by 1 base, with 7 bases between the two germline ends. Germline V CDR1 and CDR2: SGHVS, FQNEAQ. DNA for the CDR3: TGTGCCAGCAGCTTAGGTGGCTCGAACACTGAAGCTTTCTTT. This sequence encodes CASSLGGSNTEAFF.

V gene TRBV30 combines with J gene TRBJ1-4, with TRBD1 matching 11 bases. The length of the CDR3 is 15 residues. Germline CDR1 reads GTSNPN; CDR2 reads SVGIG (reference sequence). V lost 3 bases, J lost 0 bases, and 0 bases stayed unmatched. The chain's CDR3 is CAWRGQGATNEKLFF. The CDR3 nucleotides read TGTGCCTGGAGGGGACAGGGGGCAACTAATGAAAAACTGTTTTTT.

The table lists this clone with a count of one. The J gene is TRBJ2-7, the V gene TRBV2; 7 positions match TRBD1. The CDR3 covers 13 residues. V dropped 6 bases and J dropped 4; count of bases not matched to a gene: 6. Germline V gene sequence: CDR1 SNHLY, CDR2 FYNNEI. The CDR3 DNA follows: TGTGCCAGCAGGGGGACAGTATATTACGAGCAGTACTTC. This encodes CASRGTVYYEQYF.

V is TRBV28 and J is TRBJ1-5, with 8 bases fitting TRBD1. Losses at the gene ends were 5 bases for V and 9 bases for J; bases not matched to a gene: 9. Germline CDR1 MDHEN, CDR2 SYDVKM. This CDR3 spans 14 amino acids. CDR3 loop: CASSTTGAVRPQHF. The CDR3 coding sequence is TGTGCCAGCAGTACGACAGGGGCCGTCCGGCCCCAGCATTTT.

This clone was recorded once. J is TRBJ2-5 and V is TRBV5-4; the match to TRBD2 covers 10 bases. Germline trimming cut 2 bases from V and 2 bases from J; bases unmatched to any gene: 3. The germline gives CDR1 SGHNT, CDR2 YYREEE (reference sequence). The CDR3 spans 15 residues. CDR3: CASSLASGSQETQYF. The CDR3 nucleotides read TGTGCCAGCAGCTTAGCTAGCGGGAGTCAAGAGACCCAGTACTTC.

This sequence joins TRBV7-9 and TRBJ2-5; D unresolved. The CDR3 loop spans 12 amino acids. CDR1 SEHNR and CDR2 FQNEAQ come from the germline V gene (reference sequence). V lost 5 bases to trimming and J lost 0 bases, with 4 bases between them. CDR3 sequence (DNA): TGTGCCAGCAGCCTAAACCAAGAGACCCAGTACTTC. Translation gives CASSLNQETQYF.

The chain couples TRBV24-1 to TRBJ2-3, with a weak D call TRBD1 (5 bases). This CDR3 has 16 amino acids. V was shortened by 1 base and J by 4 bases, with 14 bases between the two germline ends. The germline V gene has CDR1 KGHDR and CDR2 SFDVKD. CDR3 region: CATSDFGQGGADTQYF. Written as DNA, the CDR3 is TGTGCCACCAGTGATTTCGGGCAGGGCGGCGCAGATACGCAGTATTTT.

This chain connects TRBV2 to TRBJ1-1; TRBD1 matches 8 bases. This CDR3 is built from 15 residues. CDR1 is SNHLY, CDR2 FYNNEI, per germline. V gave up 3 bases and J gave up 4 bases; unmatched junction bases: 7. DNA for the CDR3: TGTGCCAGCAGTGATCCTCAGGGGGCTTTCACTGAAGCTTTCTTT. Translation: CASSDPQGAFTEAFF.

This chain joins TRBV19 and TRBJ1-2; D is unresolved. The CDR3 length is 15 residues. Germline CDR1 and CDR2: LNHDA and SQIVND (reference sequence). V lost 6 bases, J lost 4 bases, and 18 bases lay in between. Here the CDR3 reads CASRTDLNPAYGYTF. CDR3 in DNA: TGTGCCAGTAGGACGGACCTCAATCCCGCCTATGGCTACACCTTC.

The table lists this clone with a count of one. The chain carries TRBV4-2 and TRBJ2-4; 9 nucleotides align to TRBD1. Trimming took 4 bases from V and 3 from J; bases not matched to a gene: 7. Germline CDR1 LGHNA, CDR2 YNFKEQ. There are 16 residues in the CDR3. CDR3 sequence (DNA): TGTGCCAGCAGCCCCCGGACAGGGGTTGACAAAAACATTCAGTACTTC. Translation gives CASSPRTGVDKNIQYF.

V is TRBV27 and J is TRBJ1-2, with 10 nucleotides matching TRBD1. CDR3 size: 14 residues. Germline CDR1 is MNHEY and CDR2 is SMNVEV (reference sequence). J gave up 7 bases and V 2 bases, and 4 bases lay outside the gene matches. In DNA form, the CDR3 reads TGTGCCAGCAGTTTAGGGACAGGGGTAGGTGGCTACACCTTC. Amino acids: CASSLGTGVGGYTF.

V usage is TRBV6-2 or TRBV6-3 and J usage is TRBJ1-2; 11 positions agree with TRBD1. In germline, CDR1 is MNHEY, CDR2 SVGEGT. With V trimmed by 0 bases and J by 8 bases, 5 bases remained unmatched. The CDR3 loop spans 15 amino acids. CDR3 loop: CASSYSGTGGSGYTF. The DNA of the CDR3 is TGTGCCAGCAGTTACTCTGGGACAGGGGGTTCCGGCTACACCTTC.

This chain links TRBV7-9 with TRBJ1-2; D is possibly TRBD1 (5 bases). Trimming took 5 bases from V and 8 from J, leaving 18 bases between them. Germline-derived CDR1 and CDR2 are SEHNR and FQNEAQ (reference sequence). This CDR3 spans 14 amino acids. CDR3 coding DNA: TGTGCCAGCAGCCGGTTCGGGGGTGAGGGCGGCTACACCTTC. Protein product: CASSRFGGEGGYTF.

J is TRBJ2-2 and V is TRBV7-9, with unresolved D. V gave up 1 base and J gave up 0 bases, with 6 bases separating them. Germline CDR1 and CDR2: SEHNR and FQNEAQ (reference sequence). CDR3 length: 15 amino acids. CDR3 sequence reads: CASSLVVTNTGELFF. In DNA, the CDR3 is TGTGCCAGCAGCTTAGTAGTGACGAACACCGGGGAGCTGTTTTTT.

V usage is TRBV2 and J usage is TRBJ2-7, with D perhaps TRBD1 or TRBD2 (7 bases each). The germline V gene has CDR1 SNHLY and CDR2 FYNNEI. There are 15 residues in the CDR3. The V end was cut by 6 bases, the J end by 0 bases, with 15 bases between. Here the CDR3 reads CASRPTGTISYEQYF. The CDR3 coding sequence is TGTGCCAGCAGGCCGACAGGGACTATCTCCTACGAGCAGTACTTC.